This TCR beta chain emerged from a study of cytotoxic CD8 clonotypes in ibrutinib-treated CLL. Study-level information: Of the patients, 11 were relapsed/refractory, about 15 treatment-naive and about 17 IGHV unmutated. 24 partial and 2 complete responses; at median approximately 68 months, about 14 remitted, about twelve progressed.

Sequencing was designed to attain a depth spanning 1 in 200,000 to 1 in 1 million T cells. Method: immunoSEQ multiplex PCR; TCRdb's copy keeps in-frame clones and lacks some. The table records 300,000 or so clones, 60% to 80% of them present only once. The authors obtained 1.5 to 2.5 micrograms of genomic DNA from cryopreserved PBMCs for TCR beta libraries. The V end was cut by 3 bases, the J end by 4 bases, with 12 bases between. Per the germline V gene, CDR1 is SGHAT and CDR2 is FQNNGV. This CDR3 is 14 amino acids long. Sequences were derived from PBMCs, sampled after 36 months of ibrutinib treatment. The chain is built from TRBV11-2 and TRBJ1-2, with D possibly being TRBD1 (6 bases). This TCR came from a human donor with chronic lymphocytic leukemia. In DNA, the CDR3 is TGTGCCAGCAGCTTGGGCCGGGACATCTATGGCTACACCTTC. Translated: CASSLGRDIYGYTF. Together with reference TRBV11-2 and TRBJ1-2, the CDR3 gives the full variable domain: EAGVAQSPRYKIIEKRQSVAFWCNPISGHATLYWYQQILGQGPKLLIQFQNNGVVDDSQLPKDRFSAERLKGVDSTLKIQPAKLEDSAVYLCASSLGRDIYGYTFGSGTRLTVV.